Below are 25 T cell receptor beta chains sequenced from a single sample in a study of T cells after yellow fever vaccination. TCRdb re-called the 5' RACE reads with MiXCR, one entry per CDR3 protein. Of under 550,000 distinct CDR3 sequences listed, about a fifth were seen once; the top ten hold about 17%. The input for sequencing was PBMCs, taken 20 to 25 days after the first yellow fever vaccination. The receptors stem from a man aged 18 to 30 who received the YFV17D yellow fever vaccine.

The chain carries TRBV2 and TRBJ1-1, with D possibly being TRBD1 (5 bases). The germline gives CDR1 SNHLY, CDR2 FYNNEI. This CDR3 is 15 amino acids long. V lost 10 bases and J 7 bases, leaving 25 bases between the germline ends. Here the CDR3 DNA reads TGTGCCACCGTGTCAGGGAGCGGGAGAATTGATGAAGCTTTCTTT. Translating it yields CATVSGSGRIDEAFF. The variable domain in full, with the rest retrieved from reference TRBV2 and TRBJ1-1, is EPEVTQTPSHQVTQMGQEVILRCVPISNHLYFYWYRQILGQKVEFLVSFYNNEISEKSEIFDDQFSVERPDGSNFTLKIRSTKLEDSAMYFCATVSGSGRIDEAFFGQGTRLTVV.

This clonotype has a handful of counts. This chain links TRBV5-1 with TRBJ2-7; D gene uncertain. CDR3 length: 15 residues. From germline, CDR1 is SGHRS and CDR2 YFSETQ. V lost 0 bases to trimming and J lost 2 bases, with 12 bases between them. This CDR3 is CASSLEVSPPYEQYF. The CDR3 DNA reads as TGCGCCAGCAGCTTGGAGGTGTCCCCTCCCTACGAGCAGTACTTC.

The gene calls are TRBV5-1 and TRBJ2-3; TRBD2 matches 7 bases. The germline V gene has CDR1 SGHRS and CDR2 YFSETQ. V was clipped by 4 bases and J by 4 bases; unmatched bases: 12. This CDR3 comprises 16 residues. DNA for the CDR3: TGCGCCAGCAGCCAAGGGTCCGGGGGGTTGGCAGATACGCAGTATTTT. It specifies CASSQGSGGLADTQYF.

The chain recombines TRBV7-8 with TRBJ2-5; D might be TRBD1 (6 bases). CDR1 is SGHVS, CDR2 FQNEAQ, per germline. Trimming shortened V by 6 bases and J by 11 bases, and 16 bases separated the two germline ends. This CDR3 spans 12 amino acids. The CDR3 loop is CASSRSQGYQYF. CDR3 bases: TGTGCCAGCAGTCGCTCACAGGGTTATCAGTACTTC.

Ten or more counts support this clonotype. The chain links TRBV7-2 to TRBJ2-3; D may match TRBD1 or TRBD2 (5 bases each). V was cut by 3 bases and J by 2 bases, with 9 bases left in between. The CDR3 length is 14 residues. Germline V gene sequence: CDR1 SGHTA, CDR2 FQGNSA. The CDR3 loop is CASSFGGNTDTQYF. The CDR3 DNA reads TGTGCCAGCAGCTTTGGGGGAAACACAGATACGCAGTATTTT.

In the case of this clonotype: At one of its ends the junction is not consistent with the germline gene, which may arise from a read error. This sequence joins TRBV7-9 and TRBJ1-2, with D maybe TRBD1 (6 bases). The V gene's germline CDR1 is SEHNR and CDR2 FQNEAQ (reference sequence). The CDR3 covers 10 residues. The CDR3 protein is CASSRGQFPF. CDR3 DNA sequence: TGTGCCAGCAGCCGAGGACAGTTTCCCTTC.

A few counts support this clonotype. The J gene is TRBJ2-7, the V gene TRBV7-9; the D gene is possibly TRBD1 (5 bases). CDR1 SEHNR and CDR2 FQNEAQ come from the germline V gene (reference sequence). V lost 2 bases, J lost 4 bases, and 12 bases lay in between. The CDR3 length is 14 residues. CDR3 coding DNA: TGTGCCAGCAGCTTAATGGGGCAGTTATACGAGCAGTACTTC. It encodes CASSLMGQLYEQYF.

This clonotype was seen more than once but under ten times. The CDR3: CASSQRQGVTYEQYF. CDR3 bases: TGCGCCAGCAGCCAGAGACAGGGGGTTACCTACGAGCAGTACTTC. The chain combines TRBV4-3 with TRBJ2-7; 9 bases line up with TRBD1. Germline-derived CDR1 and CDR2 are LGHNA and YSLEER. Losses at the gene ends were 3 bases for V and 2 bases for J; bases not matched to a gene: 5. The CDR3 loop spans 15 amino acids.

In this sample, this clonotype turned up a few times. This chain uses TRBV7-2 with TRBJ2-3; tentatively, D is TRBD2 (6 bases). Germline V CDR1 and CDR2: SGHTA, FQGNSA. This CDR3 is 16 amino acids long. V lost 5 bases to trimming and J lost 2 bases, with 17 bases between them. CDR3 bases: TGTGCCAGCAGCCTCCCGCGGGGCAGAACCACAGATACGCAGTATTTT. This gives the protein CASSLPRGRTTDTQYF.

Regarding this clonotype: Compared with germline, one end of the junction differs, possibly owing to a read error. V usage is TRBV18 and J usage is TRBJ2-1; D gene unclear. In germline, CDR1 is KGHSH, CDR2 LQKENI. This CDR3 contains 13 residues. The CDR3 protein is CASSPPAVNEQFF. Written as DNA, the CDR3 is TGTGCCAGCTCCCCACCGGCGGTCAATGAGCAGTTCTTC.

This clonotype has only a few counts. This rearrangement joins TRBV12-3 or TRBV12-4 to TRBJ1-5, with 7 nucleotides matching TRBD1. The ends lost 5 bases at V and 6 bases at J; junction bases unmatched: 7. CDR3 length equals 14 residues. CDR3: CASSPQGMSQPQHF. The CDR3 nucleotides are TGTGCCAGCAGTCCACAGGGGATGAGTCAGCCCCAGCATTTT.

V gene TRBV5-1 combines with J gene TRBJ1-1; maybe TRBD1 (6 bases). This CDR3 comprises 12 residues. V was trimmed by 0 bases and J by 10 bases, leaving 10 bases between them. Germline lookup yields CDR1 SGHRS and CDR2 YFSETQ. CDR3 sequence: CASSLEQGVAFF. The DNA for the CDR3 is TGCGCCAGCAGCTTGGAACAGGGAGTAGCTTTCTTT.

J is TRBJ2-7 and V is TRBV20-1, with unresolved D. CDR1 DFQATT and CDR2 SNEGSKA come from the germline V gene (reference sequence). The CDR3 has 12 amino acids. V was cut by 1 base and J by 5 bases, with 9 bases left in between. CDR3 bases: TGCAGTGCTAGAGGGCTCCAGGACGAGCAGTACGTC. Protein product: CSARGLQDEQYV.

Written as DNA, the CDR3 is TGTGCCAGCAGTTACGGTGGCAGGGGGTACGGCACAGATACGCAGTATTTT. Its protein is CASSYGGRGYGTDTQYF. The chain couples TRBV6-5 to TRBJ2-3; 7 bases are a match to TRBD1. The V segment lost 2 bases and the J segment 1 base; nucleotides outside the gene matches: 9. Germline CDR1 MNHEY, CDR2 SVGAGI. The CDR3 runs to 17 residues.

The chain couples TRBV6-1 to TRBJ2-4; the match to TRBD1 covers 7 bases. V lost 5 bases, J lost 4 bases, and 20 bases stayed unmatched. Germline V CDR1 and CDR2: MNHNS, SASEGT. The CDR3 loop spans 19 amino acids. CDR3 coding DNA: TGTGCCAGCAGTCCCGAGCAGAGGGACAGACCATTAGGTAAAAACATTCAGTACTTC. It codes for CASSPEQRDRPLGKNIQYF.

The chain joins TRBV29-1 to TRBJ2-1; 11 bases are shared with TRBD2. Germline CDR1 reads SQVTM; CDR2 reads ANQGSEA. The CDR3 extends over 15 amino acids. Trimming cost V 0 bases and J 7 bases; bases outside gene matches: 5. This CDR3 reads CSVEDWGLAANEQFF. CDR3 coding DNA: TGCAGCGTTGAAGATTGGGGACTAGCGGCTAATGAGCAGTTCTTC.

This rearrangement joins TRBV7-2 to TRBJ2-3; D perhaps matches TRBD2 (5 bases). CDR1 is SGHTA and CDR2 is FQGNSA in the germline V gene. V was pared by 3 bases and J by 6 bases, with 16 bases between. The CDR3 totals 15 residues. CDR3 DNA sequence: TGTGCCAGCAGCTTCTGGGGAGCCGAGTCGGATACGCAGTATTTT. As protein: CASSFWGAESDTQYF.

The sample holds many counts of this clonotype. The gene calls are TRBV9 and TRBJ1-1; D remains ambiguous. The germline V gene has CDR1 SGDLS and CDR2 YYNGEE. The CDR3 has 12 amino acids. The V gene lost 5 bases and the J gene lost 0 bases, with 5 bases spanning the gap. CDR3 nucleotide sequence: TGTGCCAGCAGGGGTTTGAACACTGAAGCTTTCTTT. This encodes CASRGLNTEAFF.

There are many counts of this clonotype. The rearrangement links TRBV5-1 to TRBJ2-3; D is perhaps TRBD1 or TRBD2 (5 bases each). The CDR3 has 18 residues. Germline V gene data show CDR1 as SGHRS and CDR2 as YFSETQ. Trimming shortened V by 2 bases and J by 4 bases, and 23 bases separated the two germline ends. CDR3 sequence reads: CASSFRFQGTPVADTQYF. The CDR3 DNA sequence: TGCGCCAGCAGCTTTCGGTTTCAAGGGACCCCCGTGGCAGATACGCAGTATTTT.

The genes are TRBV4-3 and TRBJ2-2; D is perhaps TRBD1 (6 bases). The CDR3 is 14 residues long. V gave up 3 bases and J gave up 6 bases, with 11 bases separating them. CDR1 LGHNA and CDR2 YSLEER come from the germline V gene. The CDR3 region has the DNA TGCGCCAGCAGCCACAAGGCAGGGGCCGGGGAGCTGTTTTTT. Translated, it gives CASSHKAGAGELFF.

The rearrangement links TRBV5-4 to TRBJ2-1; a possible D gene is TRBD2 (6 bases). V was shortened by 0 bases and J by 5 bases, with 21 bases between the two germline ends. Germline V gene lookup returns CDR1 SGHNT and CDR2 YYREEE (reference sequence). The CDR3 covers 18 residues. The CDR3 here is CASSLEWRGELRDNEQFF. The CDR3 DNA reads TGTGCCAGCAGCTTGGAATGGCGGGGTGAACTGAGGGACAATGAGCAGTTCTTC.

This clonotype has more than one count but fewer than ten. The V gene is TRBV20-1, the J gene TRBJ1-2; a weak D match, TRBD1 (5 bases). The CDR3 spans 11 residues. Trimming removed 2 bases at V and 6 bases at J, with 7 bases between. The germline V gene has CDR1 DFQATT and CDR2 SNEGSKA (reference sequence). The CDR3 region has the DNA TGCAGTGCTAGACAGGGAGATGGCTACACCTTC. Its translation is CSARQGDGYTF.

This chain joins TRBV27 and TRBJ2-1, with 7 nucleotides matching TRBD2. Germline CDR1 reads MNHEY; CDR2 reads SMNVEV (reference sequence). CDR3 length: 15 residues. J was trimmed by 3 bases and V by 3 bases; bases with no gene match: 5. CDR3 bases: TGTGCCAGCAGTTTTTCGGGGGGAGGCTACAATGAGCAGTTCTTC. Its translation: CASSFSGGGYNEQFF.

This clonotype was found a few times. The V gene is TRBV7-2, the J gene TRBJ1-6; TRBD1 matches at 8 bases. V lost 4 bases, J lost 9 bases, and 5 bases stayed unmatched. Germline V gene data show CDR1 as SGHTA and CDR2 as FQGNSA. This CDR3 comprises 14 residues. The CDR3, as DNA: TGTGCCAGCAGCTCCCGGGACAGGTTTTCACCCCTCCACTTT. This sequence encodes CASSSRDRFSPLHF.

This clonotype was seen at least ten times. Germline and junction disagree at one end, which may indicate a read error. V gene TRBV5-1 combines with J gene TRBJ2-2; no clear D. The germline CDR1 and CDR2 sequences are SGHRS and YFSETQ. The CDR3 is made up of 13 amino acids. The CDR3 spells CASSLSYTGELFF. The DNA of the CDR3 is TGTGCCAGCAGCCTTAGTTACACCGGGGAGCTGTTTTTT. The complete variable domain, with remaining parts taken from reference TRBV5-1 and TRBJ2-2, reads KAGVTQTPRYLIKTRGQQVTLSCSPISGHRSVSWYQQTPGQGLQFLFEYFSETQRNKGNFPGRFSGRQFSNSRSEMNVSTLELGDSALYLCASSLSYTGELFFGEGSRLTVL.